The rows below give T cell receptor beta chains drawn from one sample of a study of CD8 T cells in Susac syndrome. Each CDR3 protein is one row after TCRdb ran MiXCR on the immunoSEQ multiplex PCR reads. The sample lists fewer than 150,000 distinct CDR3 sequences; about 95% were seen once. Input material: CD4+ T cells from PBMCs. Receptors were obtained from a human donor in good health. Each CDR3 is given with its conserved first and last residue. The D gene is left open where the match is weak. Expanded clones get a size class; other rows say once, few or many, or leave the size out.

J gene	clone size	V gene	D gene	CDR3 DNA	CDR3 protein
TRBJ2-1	-	TRBV12-3/TRBV12-4	-	TGTGCCAGCAGTTTTAGTATCTATGAGCAGTTCTTC	CASSFSIYEQFF
TRBJ1-5	-	TRBV20-1	TRBD1	TGCAGTGCTAGACGACAGGGTGGAAGCAATCAGCCCCAGCATTTT	CSARRQGGSNQPQHF
TRBJ1-2	-	TRBV6-5	-	TGTGCCAGCAGTTACTCGGGGACGTTTGGCTACACCTTC	CASSYSGTFGYTF
TRBJ2-3	once	TRBV2	TRBD2	TGTGCCAGCAGTCCCTATAGCGGGAGCACAGATACGCAGTATTTT	CASSPYSGSTDTQYF
TRBJ2-7	-	TRBV29-1	-	TGCAGCGTTGGACGGCCCCCTTCGGAAGAGCAGTACTTC	CSVGRPPSEEQYF
TRBJ2-1	-	TRBV29-1	TRBD2	TGCAGCGTTCCTAGCGGACACAATGAGCAGTTCTTC	CSVPSGHNEQFF
TRBJ2-5	-	TRBV30	TRBD1	TGTGCCTGGAGTCACGGGGACAGGGATCAAGAGACCCAGTACTTC	CAWSHGDRDQETQYF
TRBJ2-7	-	TRBV30	-	TGTGCCTGGAGTGTACAGGGCTACTACGAGCAGTACTTC	CAWSVQGYYEQYF
TRBJ1-4	-	TRBV18	-	TGTGCCAGCTCACCCCCTGGAACTGAAAAACTGTTTTTT	CASSPPGTEKLFF
TRBJ2-3	-	TRBV7-9	-	TGTGCCAGCAGCTCCCCCGGGCCCAGGGATACGCAGTATTTT	CASSSPGPRDTQYF
TRBJ1-2	-	TRBV2	-	TGTGCCAGCAGAGGGGGACCGCGGGTGGGTTACACCTTC	CASRGGPRVGYTF
TRBJ2-5	-	TRBV28	-	TGTGCCAGCAGGCCCCCGCCATTGGAGACCCAGTACTTC	CASRPPPLETQYF
TRBJ2-1	-	TRBV3-1	-	TGTGCCAGCAGCTTGTTGGAGGGGCGAGAGCAGTTCTTC	CASSLLEGREQFF
TRBJ2-3	once	TRBV28	-	TGTGCCACCTTAGACTTCACAGATACGCAGTATTTT	CATLDFTDTQYF
TRBJ2-1	-	TRBV5-4	-	TGTGCCAGCAGCTTGGTGGCAGGGGACAATGAGCAGTTCTTC	CASSLVAGDNEQFF
TRBJ2-1	-	TRBV29-1	TRBD2	TGCAGCGCAGCCGGGACTAGCGGGAGGGTCGGGGGTTGGGATGAGCAGTTCTTC	CSAAGTSGRVGGWDEQFF
TRBJ2-2	-	TRBV30	-	TGTGCCTGGAGTAGGGAGCCCGGGGAGCTGTTTTTT	CAWSREPGELFF
TRBJ2-3	-	TRBV6-2/TRBV6-3	-	TGTGCCAGCAGTCCAGGCGACACAGATACGCAGTATTTT	CASSPGDTDTQYF
TRBJ2-7	-	TRBV20-1	-	TGCAGTGCTCCCCCGGCGTCCGGGAGCGACGACGAGCAGTACTTC	CSAPPASGSDDEQYF
TRBJ2-7	-	TRBV5-1	-	TGCGCCAGCAGCTTGGATAGCGGAGGGGTCTACGAGCAGTACTTC	CASSLDSGGVYEQYF
TRBJ2-3	-	TRBV5-1	TRBD1	TGCGCCAGCAGCCCGACAGGGGGCTACACAGATACGCAGTATTTT	CASSPTGGYTDTQYF
TRBJ2-3	-	TRBV24-1	-	TGTGCCACCAGGGACGGGGTGAGCACAGATACGCAGTATTTT	CATRDGVSTDTQYF